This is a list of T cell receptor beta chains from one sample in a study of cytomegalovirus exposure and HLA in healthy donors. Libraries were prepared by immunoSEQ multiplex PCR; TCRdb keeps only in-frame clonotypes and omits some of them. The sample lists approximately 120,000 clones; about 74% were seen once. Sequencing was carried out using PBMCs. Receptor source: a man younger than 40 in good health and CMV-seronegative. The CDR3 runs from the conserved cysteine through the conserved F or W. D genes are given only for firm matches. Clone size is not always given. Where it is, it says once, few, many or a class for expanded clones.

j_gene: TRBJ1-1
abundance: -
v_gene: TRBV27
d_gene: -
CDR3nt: TGTGCCAGCAGTTTAAGGGGGAGGGCAGCAGCTTTCTTT
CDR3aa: CASSLRGRAAAFF

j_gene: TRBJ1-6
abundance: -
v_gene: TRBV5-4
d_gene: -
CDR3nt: TGTGCCAGCAAGGTGGGGGGAGACTATAATTCACCCCTCCACTTT
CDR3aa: CASKVGGDYNSPLHF

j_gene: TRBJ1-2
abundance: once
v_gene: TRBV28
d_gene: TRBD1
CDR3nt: TGTGCCAGCAGTCCGACAGGGGGCGCGTATGGCTACACCTTC
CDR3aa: CASSPTGGAYGYTF

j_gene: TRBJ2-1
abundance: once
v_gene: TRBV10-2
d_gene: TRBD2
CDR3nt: TGCGCCAGCAGTGACCCCGGACTAGCCTTCCTAGTCGATGAGCAGTTCTTC
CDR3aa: CASSDPGLAFLVDEQFF

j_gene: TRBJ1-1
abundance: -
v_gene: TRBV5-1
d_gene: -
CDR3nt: TGCGCCAGCAGCTCCACGGACCGACCGGGGACTGAAGCTTTCTTT
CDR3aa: CASSSTDRPGTEAFF

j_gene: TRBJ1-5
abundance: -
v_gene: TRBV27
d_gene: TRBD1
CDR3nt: TGTGCCAGCAGGGGGACAGGGGGAAATCAGCCCCAGCATTTT
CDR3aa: CASRGTGGNQPQHF

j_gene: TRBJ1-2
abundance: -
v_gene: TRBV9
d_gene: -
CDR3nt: TGTGCCAGCAGCGTAGATAGGGGGGGTGATGGCTACCCCTTC
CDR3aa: CASSVDRGGDGYPF

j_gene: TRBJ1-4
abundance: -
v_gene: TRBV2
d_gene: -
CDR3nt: TGTGCCACCACGGAGGGAGGAAGCGCTGAAAAACTGTTTTTT
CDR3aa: CATTEGGSAEKLFF

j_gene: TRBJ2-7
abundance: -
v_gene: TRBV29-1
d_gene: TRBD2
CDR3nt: TGCAGCGTTAAGGCGGGAGGTCTCTACGAGCAGTACTTC
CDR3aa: CSVKAGGLYEQYF

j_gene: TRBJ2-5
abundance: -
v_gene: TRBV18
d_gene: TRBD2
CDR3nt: TGTGCCAGCTCACCACCGTATGCTAGCGGAGAAGAGACCCAGTACTTC
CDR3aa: CASSPPYASGEETQYF

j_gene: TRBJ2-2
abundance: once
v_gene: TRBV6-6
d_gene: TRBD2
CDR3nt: TGTGCCAGCAGTTATAGCGGGAGGGCCGGAGACGGGGAGCTGTTTTTT
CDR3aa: CASSYSGRAGDGELFF

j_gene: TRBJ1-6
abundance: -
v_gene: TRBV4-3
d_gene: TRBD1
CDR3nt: TGCGCCAGCAGGGATTTGGGACAGGGACTCGGATCACCCCTCCACTTT
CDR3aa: CASRDLGQGLGSPLHF

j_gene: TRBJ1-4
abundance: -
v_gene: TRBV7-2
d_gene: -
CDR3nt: TGTGCCAGCAGGCCTACAGGGACCGCTAATGAAAAACTGTTTTTT
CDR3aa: CASRPTGTANEKLFF

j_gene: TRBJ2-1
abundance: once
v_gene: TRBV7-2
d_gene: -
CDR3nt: TGTGCCAGCAGTCTCTTGGCTTTTAAAAACAATGAGCAGTTCTTC
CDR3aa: CASSLLAFKNNEQFF

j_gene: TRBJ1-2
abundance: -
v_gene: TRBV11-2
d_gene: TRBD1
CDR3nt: TGTGCCAGCGGCTCCCGACCTCGGACAGGGGGCGACTATGGCTACACCTTC
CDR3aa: CASGSRPRTGGDYGYTF

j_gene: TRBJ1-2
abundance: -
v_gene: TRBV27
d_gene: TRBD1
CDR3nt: TGTGCCAGCGGGACAGGTGGCAAACCGCGCTACACCTTC
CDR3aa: CASGTGGKPRYTF

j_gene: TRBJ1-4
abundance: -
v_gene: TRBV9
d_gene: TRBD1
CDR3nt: TGTGCCAGCAGCGTAGAGGACAGGGCGGGTGAAAAACTGTTTTTT
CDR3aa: CASSVEDRAGEKLFF

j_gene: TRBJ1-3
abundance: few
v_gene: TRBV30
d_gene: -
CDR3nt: TGTGCCTGGAGTCGAGGGACTGGAAACACCATATATTTT
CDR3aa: CAWSRGTGNTIYF

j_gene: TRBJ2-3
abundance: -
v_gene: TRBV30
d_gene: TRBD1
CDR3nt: TGTGCCTGGTACCCAGGGGGCGCGTCAGATACGCAGTATTTT
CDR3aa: CAWYPGGASDTQYF

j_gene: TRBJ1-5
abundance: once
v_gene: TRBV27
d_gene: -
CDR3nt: TGTGCCAGCAGGGGCGCGGGGCTTAGCAATCAGCCCCAGCATTTT
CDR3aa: CASRGAGLSNQPQHF

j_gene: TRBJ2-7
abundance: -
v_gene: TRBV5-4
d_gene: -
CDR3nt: TGTGCCAGCAGCTTAGAGGGGGGGGCCTACGAGCAGTACTTC
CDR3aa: CASSLEGGAYEQYF

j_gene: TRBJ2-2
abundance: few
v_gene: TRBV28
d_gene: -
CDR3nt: TGTGCCAGCAGTTTCTTAAGGGGAGGGAACACCGGGGAGCTGTTTTTT
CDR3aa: CASSFLRGGNTGELFF

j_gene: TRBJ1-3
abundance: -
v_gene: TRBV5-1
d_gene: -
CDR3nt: TGCGCCAGCAGCTCAACCCCGGGAACTGAAAACACCATATATTTT
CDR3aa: CASSSTPGTENTIYF

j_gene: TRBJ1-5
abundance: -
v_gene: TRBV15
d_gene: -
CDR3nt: TGTGCCACCAGCAGAGATCCATCACTCGATCAGCCCCAGCATTTT
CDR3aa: CATSRDPSLDQPQHF

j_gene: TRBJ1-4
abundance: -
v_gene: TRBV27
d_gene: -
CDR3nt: TGTGCCAGCAGGTTCAGGGGTACTAATGAAAAACTGTTTTTT
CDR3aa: CASRFRGTNEKLFF

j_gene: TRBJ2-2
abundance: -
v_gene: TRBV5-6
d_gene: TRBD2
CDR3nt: TGTGCCAGCAGCCGTAGGGGTAGCGGGAGACCGAACACCGGGGAGCTGTTTTTT
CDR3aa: CASSRRGSGRPNTGELFF

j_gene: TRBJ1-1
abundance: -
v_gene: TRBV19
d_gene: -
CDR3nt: TGTGCCAGTAGTGGTTCGGGACTGCAGAACACTGAAGCTTTCTTT
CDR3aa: CASSGSGLQNTEAFF

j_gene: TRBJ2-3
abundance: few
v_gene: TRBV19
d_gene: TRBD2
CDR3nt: TGTGCCAGTAGCCTAGCGGGGGGAACAGATACGCAGTATTTT
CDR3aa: CASSLAGGTDTQYF

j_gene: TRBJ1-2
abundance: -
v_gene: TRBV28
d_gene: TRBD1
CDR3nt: TGTGCCAGCAGTTTATACGAGGGGGCGGATGGCTACACCTTC
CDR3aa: CASSLYEGADGYTF

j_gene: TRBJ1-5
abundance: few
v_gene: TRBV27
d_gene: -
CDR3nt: TGTGCCGCCGGACAGACTTACAATCAGCCCCAGCATTTT
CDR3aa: CAAGQTYNQPQHF

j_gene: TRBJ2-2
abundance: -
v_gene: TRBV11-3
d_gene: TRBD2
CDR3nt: TGTGCCAGCAGCCCCCGCCGGCAGCGGGAGGATACCGGGGAGCTGTTTTTT
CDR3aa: CASSPRRQREDTGELFF

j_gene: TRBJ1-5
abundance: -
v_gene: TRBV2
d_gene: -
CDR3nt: TGTGCCAGCAGGGCGGACAGAAATAGCAATCAGCCCCAGCATTTT
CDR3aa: CASRADRNSNQPQHF

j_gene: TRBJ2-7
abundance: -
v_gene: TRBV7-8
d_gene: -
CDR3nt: TGTGCCAGCAGCTTAGCCAGATTGGGACTTTCCGGGAGCGACGAGCAGTACTTC
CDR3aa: CASSLARLGLSGSDEQYF

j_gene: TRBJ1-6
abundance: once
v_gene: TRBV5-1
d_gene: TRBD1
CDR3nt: TGCGCCAGCAGAAGCCAGGGGGATAATTCACCCCTCCACTTT
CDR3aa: CASRSQGDNSPLHF

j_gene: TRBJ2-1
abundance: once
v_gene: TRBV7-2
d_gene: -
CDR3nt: TGTGCCAGCAGCTCCCGGGACTCCCTCAAATCGCAGTTCTTC
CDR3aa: CASSSRDSLKSQFF

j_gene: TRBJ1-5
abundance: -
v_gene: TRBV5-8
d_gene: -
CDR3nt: TGTGCCAGCAGCTTGGGGCAGGCTAGCAATCAGCCCCAGCATTTT
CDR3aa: CASSLGQASNQPQHF

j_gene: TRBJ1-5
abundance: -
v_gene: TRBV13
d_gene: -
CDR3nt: TGTGCCAGCAGCCCGACAGGCGGTCAGCCCCAGCATTTT
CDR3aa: CASSPTGGQPQHF

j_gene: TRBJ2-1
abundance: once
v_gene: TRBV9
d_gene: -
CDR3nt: TGTGCCAGCAGCGTAGAATTACAGGGTACCTACAATGAGCAGTTCTTC
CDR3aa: CASSVELQGTYNEQFF

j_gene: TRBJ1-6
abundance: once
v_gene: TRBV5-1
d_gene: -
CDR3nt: TGCGCCAGCAGCTTGCCGTCCTATAATTCACCCCTCCACTTT
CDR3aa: CASSLPSYNSPLHF

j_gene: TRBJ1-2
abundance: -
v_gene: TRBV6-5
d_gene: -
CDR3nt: TGTGCCAGCGGCGGATCCTTTAACTATGGCTACACCTTC
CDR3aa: CASGGSFNYGYTF

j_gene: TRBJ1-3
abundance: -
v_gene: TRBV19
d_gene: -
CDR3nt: TGTGCCAGTAGTCTCGGCGGGCCCTCTGGAAACACCATATATTTT
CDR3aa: CASSLGGPSGNTIYF

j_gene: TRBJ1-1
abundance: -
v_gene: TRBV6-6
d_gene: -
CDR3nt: TGTGCCAGCAGTTACTCCCTTGAGACAACCAACACTGAAGCTTTCTTT
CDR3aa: CASSYSLETTNTEAFF

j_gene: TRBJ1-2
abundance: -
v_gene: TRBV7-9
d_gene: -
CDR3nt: TGTGCCAGCAGCCTTAACCTTTTAGATCATGGCTACACCTTC
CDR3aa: CASSLNLLDHGYTF

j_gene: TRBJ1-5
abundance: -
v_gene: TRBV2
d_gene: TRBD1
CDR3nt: TGTGCCAGCAGTCTCCGACAGGGCGACGAGTATTTCGATCAGCCCCAGCATTTT
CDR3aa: CASSLRQGDEYFDQPQHF

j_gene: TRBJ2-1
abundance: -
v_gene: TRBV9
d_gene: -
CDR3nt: TGTGCCAGCAGCGACCCGCCAGGGGGGCCCCCCTACAATGAGCAGTTCTTC
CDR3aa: CASSDPPGGPPYNEQFF

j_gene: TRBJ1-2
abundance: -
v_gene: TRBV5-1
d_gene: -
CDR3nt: TGCGCCAGCAGCCCCATCTCGGGAGGAAACTATGGCTATACCTTC
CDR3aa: CASSPISGGNYGYTF

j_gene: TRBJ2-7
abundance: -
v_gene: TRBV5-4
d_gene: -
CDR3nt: TGTGCCAGCAGCTTGGAGGGGGTCTACGAGCAGTACTTC
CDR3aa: CASSLEGVYEQYF

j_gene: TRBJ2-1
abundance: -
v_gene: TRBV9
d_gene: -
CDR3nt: TGTGCCAGCAGCTTATACAATGAGCAGTTCTTC
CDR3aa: CASSLYNEQFF

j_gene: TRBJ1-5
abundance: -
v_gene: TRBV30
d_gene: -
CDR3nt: TGTGCCTGGGGACCCACGGGGGGCAGCAATCAGCCCCAGCATTTT
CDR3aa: CAWGPTGGSNQPQHF

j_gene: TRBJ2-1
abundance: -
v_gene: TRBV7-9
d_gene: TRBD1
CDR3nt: TGTGCCAGCAGCTCCTCCGGGACAGGAGGTAATGAGCAGTTCTTC
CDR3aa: CASSSSGTGGNEQFF

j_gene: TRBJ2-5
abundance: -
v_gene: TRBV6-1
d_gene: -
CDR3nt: TGTGCCAGCAACCGAGGATTCCAAGAGACCCAGTACTTC
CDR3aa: CASNRGFQETQYF

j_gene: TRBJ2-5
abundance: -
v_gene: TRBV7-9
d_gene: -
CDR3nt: TGTGCCAGCGGAAATAGGGGAGAGACCCAGTACTTC
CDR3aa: CASGNRGETQYF

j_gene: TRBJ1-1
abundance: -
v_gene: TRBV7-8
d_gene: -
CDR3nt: TGTGCCAGCAGCTTAGCTGGGGGCGGTGAAGCTTTCTTT
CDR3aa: CASSLAGGGEAFF

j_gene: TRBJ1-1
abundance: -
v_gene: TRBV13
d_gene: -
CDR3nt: TGTGCCAGCAGTCATACAGTGAACACTGAAGCTTTCTTT
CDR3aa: CASSHTVNTEAFF

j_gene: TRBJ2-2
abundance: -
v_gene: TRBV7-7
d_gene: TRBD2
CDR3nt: TGTGCCAGCAGCCGTCACCCAGCGGGGGTCAACACCGGGGAGCTGTTTTTT
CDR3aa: CASSRHPAGVNTGELFF

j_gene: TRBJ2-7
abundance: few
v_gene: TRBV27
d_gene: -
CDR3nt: TGTGCCAGCAGTTTATATACAGGGAACTCCTACGAGCAGTACTTC
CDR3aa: CASSLYTGNSYEQYF

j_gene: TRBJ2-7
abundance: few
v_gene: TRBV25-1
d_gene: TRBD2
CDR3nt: TGTGCCAGCAGTGAATATGGGACTAGCGGGAACGAGCAGTACTTC
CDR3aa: CASSEYGTSGNEQYF

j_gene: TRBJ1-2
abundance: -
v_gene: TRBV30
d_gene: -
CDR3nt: TGTGCCTGGAGTGGCCCAGAGGGTTATGGCTACACCTTC
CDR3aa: CAWSGPEGYGYTF

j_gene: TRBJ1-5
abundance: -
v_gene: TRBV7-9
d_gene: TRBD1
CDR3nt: TGTGCCAGCAGCTCCGGGACAGGGGGCAACCAGCCCCAGCATTTT
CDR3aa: CASSSGTGGNQPQHF

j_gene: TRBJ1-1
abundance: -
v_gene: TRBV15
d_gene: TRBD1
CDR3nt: TGTGCCACGGGACAGGGAAGGGTGAACACTGAAGCTTTCTTT
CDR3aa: CATGQGRVNTEAFF